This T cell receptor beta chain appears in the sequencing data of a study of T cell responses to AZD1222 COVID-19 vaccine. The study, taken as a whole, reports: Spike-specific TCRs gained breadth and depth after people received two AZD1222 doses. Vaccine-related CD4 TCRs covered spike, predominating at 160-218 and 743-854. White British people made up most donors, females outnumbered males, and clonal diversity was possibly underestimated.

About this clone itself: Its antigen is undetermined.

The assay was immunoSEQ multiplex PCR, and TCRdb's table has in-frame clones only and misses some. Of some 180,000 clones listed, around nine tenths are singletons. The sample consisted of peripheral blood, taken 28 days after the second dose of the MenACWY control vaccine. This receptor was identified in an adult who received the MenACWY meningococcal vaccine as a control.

The CDR3 protein is CAGGVSLTGELFF. The CDR3 DNA reads TGTGCCGGGGGGGTCAGTCTCACCGGGGAGCTGTTTTTT. The chain recombines TRBV12-3 or TRBV12-4 with TRBJ2-2, with 7 bases identical to TRBD2. J was trimmed by 4 bases and V by 11 bases; bases with no gene match: 7. The CDR3 loop spans 13 amino acids.